A few counts support the clone carrying this T cell receptor beta chain. What it binds is unknown. Between the trimmed V and J ends, which lost 1 base and 4 bases, there was a span of 5 bases. Per the germline V gene, CDR1 is GTSNPN and CDR2 is SVGIG (reference sequence). This CDR3 is built from 11 residues. MiXCR was run by TCRdb on the RT-PCR reads, yielding one entry per CDR3 protein. The sample carries roughly 570,000 distinct CDR3 sequences, 14% recorded once. These data come from a study of response to subunit inactivated influenza vaccine. Study-level points and caveats: The authors put forward the suggestion that each seasonal influenza vaccination may bring in only a limited number of new T cells.

The sequencing here drew on PBMCs from blood, taken 11 to 12 days after vaccination. The clonotype comes from a man in his fifties who received an inactivated influenza vaccine. V gene TRBV30 combines with J gene TRBJ2-7; no firm D call. In nucleotides, the CDR3 is TGTGCCTGGAGTGGAGCTTACGAGCAGTACTTC. The encoded protein is CAWSGAYEQYF.